A single sample is the source of the 29 T cell receptor beta chains below, sequenced in a study of cytomegalovirus exposure and HLA in healthy donors. 13 Jbeta primers and 60 Vbeta primers were used for the PCR. Generated by immunoSEQ multiplex PCR, the TCRdb table keeps only in-frame clones and is missing some. The sample includes 120,000 or so clones, about three fifths of them seen just once. Sequenced: PBMCs. Receptor source: a woman in her forties in good health and CMV-seropositive.

The chain combines TRBV19 with TRBJ1-6; 9 positions agree with TRBD1. Germline CDR1 is LNHDA and CDR2 is SQIVND (reference sequence). This CDR3 contains 15 residues. J gave up 6 bases and V 4 bases, and 4 bases lay outside the gene matches. DNA of the CDR3: TGTGCCAGTAGTACACAGGGGGCATTTAATTCACCCCTCCACTTT. Its protein is CASSTQGAFNSPLHF.

V and J are TRBV29-1 and TRBJ1-1, with 12 bases lining up with TRBD1. The CDR3 is 17 residues long. Looked up from germline, CDR1 is SQVTM and CDR2 is ANQGSEA. With 4 bases clipped from V and 5 bases from J, the junction kept 14 bases outside the gene matches. The DNA for the CDR3 is TGCAGCGTTGGGGGGGGACAGGGGGCGATCAGAAGGACTGAAGCTTTCTTT. It specifies CSVGGGQGAIRRTEAFF.

CDR3 residues: CAISDSAGGAYEQYF. The CDR3 nucleotides read TGTGCCATCAGTGATTCGGCGGGGGGGGCCTACGAGCAGTACTTC. The V gene is TRBV10-3, the J gene TRBJ2-7; 9 nucleotides agree with TRBD2. Germline lookup yields CDR1 ENHRY and CDR2 SYGVKD. With 3 bases clipped from V and 2 bases from J, the junction kept 5 bases outside the gene matches. The CDR3 contains 15 residues.

The sample holds one count of this clone. CDR3 DNA: TGTGCCAGCAGGCCGGGACAGGCGACGCGCGGGGAGCTGTTTTTT. Its protein is CASRPGQATRGELFF. The chain couples TRBV6-1 to TRBJ2-2; TRBD1 agrees at 8 bases. CDR1 and CDR2 (germline): MNHNS, SASEGT. The trim removed 6 bases at V and 7 bases at J, leaving 10 bases unmatched. The CDR3 covers 15 residues.

The chain employs TRBV6-5 and TRBJ1-2; the D gene is possibly TRBD1 (6 bases). Trimming took 2 bases from V and 2 from J, leaving 15 bases between them. This CDR3 has 16 residues. Germline CDR1 reads MNHEY; CDR2 reads SVGAGI. CDR3 nucleotide sequence: TGTGCCAGCAGTTACCTTCTACCAACAGGGAACTATGGCTACACCTTC. It yields the protein CASSYLLPTGNYGYTF.

The V call is TRBV9, the J call TRBJ1-2; D not certain. Germline CDR1 and CDR2: SGDLS and YYNGEE. The CDR3 is 12 residues long. The CDR3 nucleotides read TGTGCTAGCTCGGGAGGCAACTATGGCTACACCTTC. Translated, it gives CASSGGNYGYTF.

The CDR3, as DNA: TGTGCCAGCAGCCTCACTAGCGGGTCTGAGCAGTTCTTC. As protein: CASSLTSGSEQFF. The V and J genes are TRBV4-2 and TRBJ2-1; 9 nucleotides align to TRBD2. The ends lost 4 bases at V and 9 bases at J; junction bases unmatched: 4. The V gene's germline CDR1 is LGHNA and CDR2 YNFKEQ. The length of the CDR3 is 13 residues.

This clone ranks as medium-sized. The chain carries TRBV6-5 and TRBJ1-1, with TRBD1 matching over 7 bases. Trimming took 6 bases from V and 5 from J; bases not matched to a gene: 9. Germline lookup yields CDR1 MNHEY and CDR2 SVGAGI. This CDR3 contains 14 residues. The CDR3 loop reads CASRQRQGWTEAFF. CDR3 DNA sequence: TGTGCCAGCAGACAAAGACAGGGATGGACTGAAGCTTTCTTT.

The J gene is TRBJ2-3, the V gene TRBV18; a possible D gene is TRBD2 (6 bases). This CDR3 is built from 16 residues. CDR1 is KGHSH, CDR2 LQKENI, per germline. The germline V and J ends were trimmed by 1 base and 7 bases, with 18 bases remaining between them. The CDR3 nucleotides are TGTGCCAGCTCACCACTTGGGACTGTCATGGGAAATACGCAGTATTTT. It codes for CASSPLGTVMGNTQYF.

CDR3: CASSLGTGGPPLSQPQHF. CDR3 bases: TGTGCCAGCAGTTTAGGGACAGGGGGCCCACCTTTGAGTCAGCCCCAGCATTTT. The V gene is TRBV28, the J gene TRBJ1-5, with TRBD1 identical over 12 bases. V dropped 2 bases and J dropped 6; count of bases not matched to a gene: 11. The germline V gene encodes CDR1 MDHEN and CDR2 SYDVKM. The CDR3 length is 18 residues.

The chain joins TRBV11-2 to TRBJ2-2; 10 bases map to TRBD2. V dropped 5 bases and J dropped 7; count of bases not matched to a gene: 10. This CDR3 comprises 16 residues. CDR1 is SGHAT, CDR2 FQNNGV, per germline. This chain's CDR3 is CASSPLLAGGGGELFF. CDR3 coding DNA: TGTGCCAGCAGCCCCCTTTTAGCGGGAGGAGGCGGGGAGCTGTTTTTT.

Points on this clone: At one end, the junction sequence differs from germline, possibly due to a read error. J is TRBJ2-3 and V is TRBV7-9; possible D gene TRBD2, 5 bases. CDR1 and CDR2 from the germline V gene are SEHNR and FQNEAQ (reference sequence). This CDR3 has 16 amino acids. CDR3 coding DNA: TGTTCCAGCAGCTTTAGTCCGGGGTCAGGCACAGATACGCAGTATTTT. The encoded protein is CSSSFSPGSGTDTQYF.

This clone was detected once. V usage is TRBV6-6 and J usage is TRBJ1-1; D might be TRBD1 (6 bases). Trimming stripped 7 bases from V and 3 bases from J, with 12 bases between. The germline V gene encodes CDR1 MNHNY and CDR2 SVGAGI (reference sequence). The CDR3 covers 13 residues. The DNA of the CDR3 is TGTGCCAGCAATGGACAGCTCCACACTGAAGCTTTCTTT. Translating it yields CASNGQLHTEAFF.

This clone showed up just a few times. Sequence at one end of the junction differs from germline and may be a read error. The rearrangement links TRBV7-9 to TRBJ1-1, with TRBD1 matching over 10 bases. This CDR3 has 16 residues. Per germline, CDR1 SEHNR and CDR2 FQNEAQ (reference sequence). The chain's CDR3 is CSSSSTRMDRGTEAFF. CDR3 nucleotide sequence: TGTTCCAGCAGCTCAACGAGGATGGACAGGGGGACTGAAGCTTTCTTT.

This rearrangement joins TRBV9 to TRBJ2-2; TRBD1 agrees at 9 bases. This CDR3 has 17 amino acids. V shed 1 base, J shed 4 bases, and the junction held 8 bases outside the gene matches. Germline values: CDR1 SGDLS, CDR2 YYNGEE. CDR3 loop: CASSVPVGQGITGELFF. CDR3 DNA sequence: TGTGCCAGCAGCGTACCGGTGGGACAGGGCATCACCGGGGAGCTGTTTTTT.

This clone is a singleton in its sample. The rearrangement uses TRBV7-9 and TRBJ1-5, with 7 bases that match TRBD1. There are 16 residues in the CDR3. Germline assignment: CDR1 SEHNR and CDR2 FQNEAQ (reference sequence). Unmatched junction bases numbered 9, after V lost 5 bases and J lost 2 bases. The CDR3 loop is CASSPGAQGRNQPQHF. The CDR3 region has the DNA TGTGCCAGCAGCCCAGGGGCACAGGGGCGCAATCAGCCCCAGCATTTT.

This chain joins TRBV6-5 and TRBJ1-6; D remains ambiguous. Trimming shortened V by 8 bases and J by 13 bases, and 18 bases separated the two germline ends. The CDR3 has 13 amino acids. CDR1 is MNHEY and CDR2 is SVGAGI in the germline V gene. The CDR3: CASAFTRASPLHF. CDR3 bases: TGTGCCAGCGCCTTCACGCGGGCATCGCCCCTCCACTTT.

The V call is TRBV6-4, the J call TRBJ1-6, with 11 bases that match TRBD1. The junction had 4 bases not matched to a gene; V was cut back by 4 bases and J by 8 bases. The CDR3 is 15 amino acids. Germline V gene data show CDR1 as MRHNA and CDR2 as SNTAGT. The DNA for the CDR3 is TGTGCCAGCAGTGCCGGACAGGGGGCTTATTCACCCCTCCACTTT. Translation: CASSAGQGAYSPLHF.

The chain employs TRBV7-2 and TRBJ2-2; 9 bases align to TRBD2. Germline V CDR1 and CDR2: SGHTA, FQGNSA. Trimming cost V 5 bases and J 7 bases; bases outside gene matches: 8. The CDR3 is made up of 15 amino acids. The CDR3 DNA is TGTGCCAGCAGCGAAATAGCGGGGGCGGTCGGGGAGCTGTTTTTT. Amino acids: CASSEIAGAVGELFF.

J is TRBJ2-7 and V is TRBV29-1, with 7 bases lining up with TRBD1. Germline loops: CDR1 SQVTM, CDR2 ANQGSEA. This CDR3 region has 11 residues. Trimming at V came to 6 bases and at J to 2 bases, leaving 1 base not matched to a gene. The CDR3 spells CSVGQTYEQYF. In nucleotides, the CDR3 is TGCAGCGTGGGACAGACCTACGAGCAGTACTTC.

This clone was counted only a few times. The chain combines TRBV19 with TRBJ1-2; TRBD1 matches at 7 bases. This CDR3 is built from 16 residues. Germline V gene data show CDR1 as LNHDA and CDR2 as SQIVND (reference sequence). V was pared by 6 bases and J by 1 base, with 11 bases of the junction left unmatched. CDR3 sequence: CASRNTRGQFNYGYTF. For the CDR3, the DNA is TGTGCCAGTAGAAATACCAGGGGACAGTTTAACTATGGCTACACCTTC.

V gene TRBV11-3 combines with J gene TRBJ2-5; D possibly corresponds to TRBD2 (6 bases). The CDR3 contains 14 residues. Germline-derived CDR1 and CDR2 are SGHNT and YENEEA. V lost 0 bases to trimming and J lost 5 bases, with 10 bases between them. Here the CDR3 reads CASSLDSEGETQYF. CDR3 nucleotide sequence: TGTGCCAGCAGCTTAGATTCGGAGGGGGAGACCCAGTACTTC.

This chain links TRBV9 with TRBJ2-7, with 9 bases identical to TRBD2. The V segment lost 4 bases and the J segment 5 bases; nucleotides outside the gene matches: 7. The germline V gene encodes CDR1 SGDLS and CDR2 YYNGEE. The CDR3 contains 14 residues. CDR3 in DNA: TGTGCCAGCAGCCCCGGGACTAGCCCTAACGAGCAGTACTTC. It translates to CASSPGTSPNEQYF.

The CDR3 spells CASSSSGQGGYEQYF. The CDR3 region has the DNA TGTGCCAGCAGCTCGAGTGGGCAGGGTGGCTACGAGCAGTACTTC. V and J are TRBV5-6 and TRBJ2-7, with D maybe TRBD1 (5 bases). The CDR3 covers 15 residues. The germline CDR1 and CDR2 sequences are SGHDT and YYEEEE. V lost 3 bases and J lost 3, with 16 bases in between.

The chain uses TRBV9 and TRBJ1-2; perhaps TRBD1 as D (6 bases). Germline V gene data show CDR1 as SGDLS and CDR2 as YYNGEE. The CDR3 extends over 14 amino acids. Deletions cut 0 bases from V and 4 bases from J, with 10 bases between. The CDR3: CASSVGQESYGYTF. CDR3 bases: TGTGCCAGCAGCGTAGGACAGGAGTCCTATGGCTACACCTTC.

V is TRBV6-6 and J is TRBJ1-1; D is possibly TRBD1 (6 bases). This CDR3 has 15 amino acids. The V end was cut by 8 bases, the J end by 4 bases, with 20 bases between. Per the germline V gene, CDR1 is MNHNY and CDR2 is SVGAGI (reference sequence). CDR3 in amino acids: CASGQTGPWGTEAFF. As DNA, the CDR3 is TGTGCCAGCGGTCAGACAGGTCCATGGGGCACTGAAGCTTTCTTT.

The gene calls are TRBV27 and TRBJ2-3; D unresolved. The CDR3 has 14 amino acids. The V and J ends lost 7 bases and 2 bases respectively, with 13 bases between them. Germline V gene sequence: CDR1 MNHEY, CDR2 SMNVEV (reference sequence). CDR3 amino acids: CASTPDSHTDTQYF. CDR3 nucleotides: TGTGCCAGCACCCCTGACTCCCACACAGATACGCAGTATTTT.

V and J are TRBV5-6 and TRBJ2-3, with D tentatively TRBD2 (6 bases). CDR1 and CDR2 (germline): SGHDT, YYEEEE. CDR3 length: 18 residues. V was shortened by 4 bases and J by 2 bases, with 23 bases between the two germline ends. The DNA for the CDR3 is TGTGCCAGCAGCCCTCCATTCGAGGAGGGAGGAAACACAGATACGCAGTATTTT. Amino acid sequence: CASSPPFEEGGNTDTQYF.

The chain has TRBV19 and TRBJ2-7; 8 bases agree with TRBD1. Unmatched junction bases numbered 6, after V lost 10 bases and J lost 1 base. Germline assignment: CDR1 LNHDA and CDR2 SQIVND (reference sequence). There are 13 residues in the CDR3. The CDR3 DNA reads as TGTGCCACCCAGACAGGGGCATCCTACGAGCAGTACTTC. Residues: CATQTGASYEQYF.